The subject of this entry is one TCR beta chain. This receptor's antigen is unknown. Base qualities are not recorded, but no much larger clone differs from it by a single base. Ends trimmed: V by 1 base, J by 1 base; bases unmatched to a gene: 3. From cysteine to phenylalanine, the CDR3 is 15 amino acids long. Only the CDR3 DNA is retained, 45 bases long and in frame from the first base. CDR1 and CDR2 were assigned from the germline V gene (reference sequence) as SEHNR and FQNEAQ. This sample is drawn from a study of patients and donors after allogeneic stem cell transplantation (dated by TCRdb to 2018 to 2020). To prepare the library, RT-PCR was applied. Sequencing was performed on a NextSeq 550. TCRdb trimmed the raw reads at Q25, called clones with MiXCR and kept productive beta chains. One record per CDR3 amino acid sequence lists the most common genes and DNA. The sample data list about 40,000 distinct CDR3 sequences, and about 30% of these were observed just once. Together, the top ten hold approximately 75% of the sample.

The clonotype comes from a human donor who was either an allogeneic HSCT recipient or a stem cell or donor lymphocyte infusion donor (not recorded which). It is not recorded whose cells these are; they may come from a transplant donor. In this chain, TRBV7-9 is recombined with TRBJ2-5; TRBD2 agrees with 7 junctional bases. The specimen sequenced was blood, either unsorted or a sorted T cell fraction (not recorded which). The sequenced DNA is TGTGCCAGCAGCTTAGTGGGAGGGAGCCAAGAGACCCAGTACTTC. Translated, it gives CASSLVGGSQETQYF. The full variable domain, with segments outside the CDR3 supplied by the reference TRBV7-9 and TRBJ2-5 proteins, appears as DTGVSQNPRHKITKRGQNVTFRCDPISEHNRLYWYRQTLGQGPEFLTYFQNEAQLEKSRLLSDRFSAERPKGSFSTLEIQRTEQGDSAMYLCASSLVGGSQETQYFGPGTRLLVL.